What follows are 26 T cell receptor beta chains derived from one specimen sequenced in a study of regulatory T cells in long-lasting Graves disease. Construction of TCR beta libraries relied on iRepertoire HTBI primers and on Arm-PCR targeting CDR3 regions. Each CDR3 protein is one row after TCRdb ran MiXCR on the multiplex PCR reads. The sample includes about 430,000 distinct CDR3 sequences, 14% to 15% of them seen just once. The sample's time point: newly diagnosed GD, antithyroid drugs for less than 3 months. Scientists built the TCR library using RNA that was extracted from PBMCs. This sample also appeared in a second study, on T cells in Graves' hyperthyroidism and ophthalmopathy.

The sample consisted of peripheral blood mononuclear cells (PBMCs), taken at new diagnosis, from a patient treated with antithyroid drugs. The receptors were sampled from a woman in her 40s with Graves disease.

This clonotype was seen more than once but under ten times. The genes are TRBV20-1 and TRBJ2-1, with 9 nucleotides matching TRBD1. Germline CDR1 reads DFQATT; CDR2 reads SNEGSKA (reference sequence). The CDR3 runs 15 residues. Trimming removed 5 bases from V and 7 bases from J; junction bases left unmatched: 12. CDR3 protein: CSAPSWTGDFNEQFF. CDR3 nucleotides: TGCAGTGCTCCGAGCTGGACAGGGGATTTTAATGAGCAGTTCTTC.

A few counts support this clonotype. Here the CDR3 reads CASTRQGSYYEQYF. The CDR3 nucleotides read TGTGCCAGCACCCGACAGGGGAGTTACTACGAGCAGTACTTC. The chain is built from TRBV2 and TRBJ2-7, with 8 bases identical to TRBD1. Trimming cost V 7 bases and J 3 bases; bases outside gene matches: 8. CDR3 length: 14 amino acids. The germline V gene has CDR1 SNHLY and CDR2 FYNNEI.

This clonotype was observed a few times. The chain recombines TRBV5-1 with TRBJ2-7; 8 positions agree with TRBD2. The CDR3 runs 17 residues. The V gene end was trimmed by 1 base and the J gene end by 12 bases; junction bases not matched to a gene: 21. CDR1 is SGHRS and CDR2 is YFSETQ in the germline V gene. CDR3 nucleotide sequence: TGCGCCAGCAGCTTGAAAGCGACTAGCGATCAAATTTGGAGTGGGTACTTC. This translates into CASSLKATSDQIWSGYF.

In its sample, this clonotype was seen a few times. A read error is possible here, since a much larger clone lies one base away. V gene TRBV10-2 combines with J gene TRBJ1-2; 10 bases map to TRBD1. Looked up from germline, CDR1 is WSHSY and CDR2 is SAAADI. CDR3 length equals 15 residues. CDR3 loop: CASSERTGGFYGNTF. In DNA form, the CDR3 reads TGCGCCAGCAGTGAAAGGACAGGGGGATTCTATGGCAACACCTTC.

This clonotype showed up just a few times. V gene TRBV19 combines with J gene TRBJ2-7; 9 bases match TRBD2. Trimming at V came to 5 bases and at J to 2 bases, leaving 7 bases not matched to a gene. CDR1 and CDR2 from the germline V gene are LNHDA and SQIVND (reference sequence). CDR3 length: 15 amino acids. CDR3 DNA sequence: TGTGCCAGTAGTGGGAGGTCTAGCGGGACCTACGAGCAGTACTTC. This codes for CASSGRSSGTYEQYF.

This clonotype has at least ten counts. The J gene is TRBJ1-5, the V gene TRBV12-3 or TRBV12-4; D is possibly TRBD1 (5 bases). The germline V and J ends were trimmed by 5 bases and 0 bases, with 26 bases remaining between them. This CDR3 is built from 20 residues. CDR3 region: CASSKEQDGNLPLSNQPQHF. The CDR3 DNA follows: TGTGCCAGCAGTAAAGAACAGGACGGAAACCTCCCCCTTAGCAATCAGCCCCAGCATTTT.

This clonotype was observed many times. V and J are TRBV3-1 and TRBJ1-2, with D tentatively TRBD1 (5 bases). CDR3 size: 14 residues. V shed 1 base and J shed 3 bases, with 9 bases lying between them. Germline CDR1 reads LGHDT; CDR2 reads YNNKEL (reference sequence). DNA of the CDR3: TGTGCCAGCAGCCAAGGAAGGGGAGACTATGGCTACACCTTC. It codes for CASSQGRGDYGYTF.

This clonotype was detected only a few times. The CDR3 bases are TGTGCCAGCAGCTTAGAGTACTCCTACAATGAGCAGTTCTTC. Amino acids: CASSLEYSYNEQFF. The gene calls are TRBV7-8 and TRBJ2-1, with unresolved D. CDR1 and CDR2 (germline): SGHVS, FQNEAQ. This CDR3 contains 14 residues. The V end was cut by 1 base, the J end by 0 bases, with 4 bases between. Filled out from reference TRBV7-8 and TRBJ2-1, the complete variable domain reads GAGVSQSPRYKVAKRGQDVALRCDPISGHVSLFWYQQALGQGPEFLTYFQNEAQLDKSGLPSDRFFAERPEGSVSTLKIQRTQQEDSAVYLCASSLEYSYNEQFFGPGTRLTVL.

Many counts were recorded for this clonotype. This chain joins TRBV2 and TRBJ1-1, with a tentative D call TRBD1 (5 bases). The CDR3 covers 14 residues. CDR1 and CDR2 (germline): SNHLY, FYNNEI. V lost 5 bases to trimming and J lost 11 bases, with 21 bases between them. CDR3 DNA: TGTGCCAGCAGTTACAGCGACAGCCTCCTGCCTGCTTTCTTT. Amino acids: CASSYSDSLLPAFF.

There are many counts of this clonotype. The V call is TRBV5-4, the J call TRBJ1-1, with TRBD1 matching over 7 bases. Germline CDR1 is SGHNT and CDR2 is YYREEE (reference sequence). There are 16 residues in the CDR3. V dropped 3 bases and J dropped 5; count of bases not matched to a gene: 13. CDR3 residues: CASSSTQGNAWTEAFF. The CDR3 DNA reads as TGTGCCAGCAGCTCTACACAGGGGAATGCTTGGACTGAAGCTTTCTTT. The full variable domain, rest sourced from reference TRBV5-4 and TRBJ1-1, is ETGVTQSPTHLIKTRGQQVTLRCSSQSGHNTVSWYQQALGQGPQFIFQYYREEENGRGNFPPRFSGLQFPNYSSELNVNALELDDSALYLCASSSTQGNAWTEAFFGQGTRLTVV.

The chain links TRBV11-2 to TRBJ2-7; a possible D gene is TRBD2 (5 bases). Trimming pared 4 bases from V and 4 bases from J, leaving 17 bases between. The CDR3 has 15 amino acids. Germline loops: CDR1 SGHAT, CDR2 FQNNGV. This chain's CDR3 is CASSSIRARGYEQYF. CDR3 nucleotide sequence: TGTGCCAGCAGCTCCATACGCGCGCGAGGGTACGAGCAGTACTTC.

This clonotype was observed many times. The V call is TRBV28, the J call TRBJ2-3; D remains ambiguous. This CDR3 is built from 12 residues. V was trimmed by 5 bases and J by 9 bases, leaving 12 bases between them. Germline CDR1 is MDHEN and CDR2 is SYDVKM. In DNA form, the CDR3 reads TGTGCCAGCAGTGCGAGTGTACCGACGCAGTATTTT. Translated: CASSASVPTQYF.

This clonotype showed up many times. The chain couples TRBV12-3 or TRBV12-4 to TRBJ1-4; perhaps TRBD1 as D (5 bases). V gave up 8 bases and J gave up 6 bases, with 19 bases separating them. The CDR3 has 15 residues. The CDR3, as DNA: TGTGCCAGCGGATTTTTCGGGACCGGCTATGAAAAACTGTTTTTT. Encoded protein: CASGFFGTGYEKLFF.

The table lists this clonotype with many counts. The genes are TRBV6-1 and TRBJ2-5; TRBD1 matches 9 bases. The CDR3 length is 17 residues. The germline CDR1 and CDR2 sequences are MNHNS and SASEGT. V shed 1 base and J 4 bases; nucleotides not matched to a gene: 10. The CDR3 bases are TGTGCCAGCAGTGAAGGCATCCAAGGACAGGGGATAGAGACCCAGTACTTC. Amino acid sequence: CASSEGIQGQGIETQYF.

This clonotype was seen a few times. This chain joins TRBV18 and TRBJ1-2, with 9 bases identical to TRBD1. The CDR3 sequence is 15 residues long. J lost 7 bases, V lost 3 bases, and 9 bases had no gene match. Germline loops: CDR1 KGHSH, CDR2 LQKENI. This CDR3 is CASSPQRQGEPGYTF. CDR3 bases: TGTGCCAGCTCACCTCAGAGACAGGGGGAGCCTGGCTACACCTTC. The complete variable domain, with remaining parts taken from reference TRBV18 and TRBJ1-2, reads NAGVMQNPRHLVRRRGQEARLRCSPMKGHSHVYWYRQLPEEGLKFMVYLQKENIIDESGMPKERFSAEFPKEGPSILRIQQVVRGDSAAYFCASSPQRQGEPGYTFGSGTRLTVV.

The sample holds many counts of this clonotype. CDR3 nucleotides: TGTGCCACAACAGGCCCGCCACTCTACGAGCAGTACTTC. It encodes CATTGPPLYEQYF. The V and J genes are TRBV28 and TRBJ2-7; maybe TRBD1 (5 bases). The CDR3 is 13 amino acids. V was cut by 10 bases and J by 3 bases, with 16 bases left in between. CDR1 is MDHEN and CDR2 is SYDVKM in the germline V gene. Looking up the rest from reference TRBV28 and TRBJ2-7 gives the full variable domain: DVKVTQSSRYLVKRTGEKVFLECVQDMDHENMFWYRQDPGLGLRLIYFSYDVKMKEKGDIPEGYSVSREKKERFSLILESASTNQTSMYLCATTGPPLYEQYFGPGTRLTVT.

The chain has TRBV28 and TRBJ1-2; 9 bases align to TRBD1. The germline V gene has CDR1 MDHEN and CDR2 SYDVKM. The CDR3 totals 16 residues. J gave up 8 bases and V 6 bases, and 16 bases lay outside the gene matches. The CDR3 nucleotides are TGTGCCAGCAGCCCGCGTAGCTGGACAGGGGTATCCGGCTACACCTTC. Protein product: CASSPRSWTGVSGYTF.

The V gene is TRBV4-3, the J gene TRBJ2-7; the match to TRBD2 covers 11 bases. Germline CDR1 LGHNA, CDR2 YSLEER. Trimming took 0 bases from V and 6 from J; bases not matched to a gene: 4. The CDR3 is made up of 15 amino acids. In DNA form, the CDR3 reads TGCGCCAGCAGCCAAGATCGGACTAGCGGGCTCGAGCAGTACTTC. It encodes CASSQDRTSGLEQYF.

This clonotype has at least ten counts. The chain carries TRBV28 and TRBJ2-5; 8 bases are shared with TRBD1. The CDR3 has 15 amino acids. After removal of 4 bases from V and 0 bases from J, the junction contained 4 bases not matched to a gene. Germline CDR1 and CDR2: MDHEN and SYDVKM. The CDR3 region is CASSSGTGYQETQYF. DNA of the CDR3: TGTGCCAGCAGTTCCGGGACAGGATACCAAGAGACCCAGTACTTC. Drawing the rest from reference TRBV28 and TRBJ2-5, the complete variable domain is DVKVTQSSRYLVKRTGEKVFLECVQDMDHENMFWYRQDPGLGLRLIYFSYDVKMKEKGDIPEGYSVSREKKERFSLILESASTNQTSMYLCASSSGTGYQETQYFGPGTRLLVL.

This clonotype was seen a handful of times. The chain carries TRBV7-8 and TRBJ2-2; 10 bases agree with TRBD2. CDR1 and CDR2 (germline): SGHVS, FQNEAQ. The CDR3 covers 19 residues. J gave up 6 bases and V 0 bases, and 13 bases lay outside the gene matches. In nucleotides, the CDR3 is TGTGCCAGCAGCTTAGCGCATCTAGCGGGAGTAGGTAGTTCCGGGGAGCTGTTTTTT. This encodes CASSLAHLAGVGSSGELFF.

This clonotype was seen at least ten times. CDR3 sequence reads: CASSSGQGHTDTQYF. The DNA of the CDR3 is TGTGCCAGCAGCTCCGGACAGGGGCACACAGATACGCAGTATTTT. V and J are TRBV11-3 and TRBJ2-3; 9 bases are shared with TRBD1. Germline V lookup: CDR1 SGHNT, CDR2 YENEEA. The CDR3 extends over 15 amino acids. With 4 bases clipped from V and 2 bases from J, the junction kept 4 bases outside the gene matches.

The rearrangement joins TRBV18 to TRBJ1-5, with D unresolved. With 2 bases removed from V and 4 bases from J, the gap between germline ends came to 9 bases. The length of the CDR3 is 14 residues. Germline CDR1 reads KGHSH; CDR2 reads LQKENI. The CDR3: CASSPDALNQPQHF. The CDR3 nucleotides are TGTGCCAGCTCACCAGACGCCCTGAATCAGCCCCAGCATTTT.

This chain uses TRBV11-1 with TRBJ2-5, with TRBD2 identical over 10 bases. This CDR3 comprises 17 residues. Germline V gene lookup returns CDR1 SGHAT and CDR2 FQDESV (reference sequence). After removal of 2 bases from V and 6 bases from J, the junction contained 12 bases not matched to a gene. CDR3 nucleotides: TGTGCCAGCAGCTTAAGTGCTAGCGGGAGTTTTGGACAGACCCAGTACTTC. It specifies CASSLSASGSFGQTQYF.

This clonotype was seen ten or more times. The chain couples TRBV6-1 to TRBJ2-2; D is ambiguous. The CDR3 consists of 13 residues. V was shortened by 5 bases and J by 3 bases, with 7 bases between the two germline ends. Germline lookup yields CDR1 MNHNS and CDR2 SASEGT. CDR3 amino acids: CASSPVYTGELFF. The CDR3 DNA follows: TGTGCCAGCAGTCCAGTCTACACCGGGGAGCTGTTTTTT.

This clonotype was seen a few times. V gene TRBV4-1 combines with J gene TRBJ2-5; possibly TRBD2 for D (6 bases). Germline V gives CDR1 MGHRA, CDR2 YSYEKL. This CDR3 spans 14 amino acids. Trimming took 2 bases from V and 2 from J, leaving 9 bases between them. CDR3 sequence: CASSQIAEQETQYF. For the CDR3, the DNA is TGCGCCAGCAGCCAAATAGCGGAGCAAGAGACCCAGTACTTC.

This rearrangement joins TRBV10-1 to TRBJ2-5; D gene ambiguous. V was cut by 4 bases and J by 4 bases, with 10 bases left in between. Germline CDR1 is WNHNN and CDR2 is SYGVQD (reference sequence). The CDR3 is 13 residues long. In DNA, the CDR3 is TGCGCCAGCAGTGTCTGGCCCCCAGAGACCCAGTACTTC. Translating gives CASSVWPPETQYF.